The 26 T cell receptor beta chains listed next were all sequenced from one sample in a study of shared clonotypes between healthy human individuals (dated by TCRdb to 2020 to 2022). Preparation of the library involved the immunoSEQ multiplex PCR assay. TCRdb's version of the immuneACCESS table is confined to in-frame rearrangements and falls short of the full clone set. An unresolved V gene accounts for under half of the shortfall where checked; the remainder is of unknown origin. The sample table lists 500,000 to 650,000 clones, roughly four fifths of them with a count of one. The top ten constitute more than 10% of the sample. The sequenced sample was PBMCs. Receptors were obtained from a middle-aged woman in good health. Some clones in this sample may be carry-over from other donors' samples.

The CDR3 region has the DNA TGTGCCAGCAGTGAGACAGGGTACAATGAGCAGTTCTTC. It yields the protein CASSETGYNEQFF. The rearrangement joins TRBV6-4 to TRBJ2-1; 7 nucleotides align to TRBD1. The V gene's germline CDR1 is MRHNA and CDR2 SNTAGT. This CDR3 is built from 13 residues. Trimming cost V 3 bases and J 4 bases; bases outside gene matches: 0.

As for this clone: Other DNA sequences from this sample encode an identical CDR3 as well. This chain uses TRBV5-4 with TRBJ2-7, with D perhaps TRBD2 (6 bases). The CDR3 has 14 amino acids. Looked up from germline, CDR1 is SGHNT and CDR2 is YYREEE (reference sequence). V gave up 0 bases and J gave up 0 bases, with 7 bases separating them. This CDR3 reads CASSLGGLSYEQYF. The CDR3 DNA reads TGTGCCAGCAGCTTGGGGGGACTCTCCTACGAGCAGTACTTC.

CDR3 residues: CASGLAPGAKDYNEQFF. CDR3 nucleotide sequence: TGTGCTAGTGGTTTGGCTCCCGGGGCGAAAGATTACAATGAGCAGTTCTTC. The chain is built from TRBV12-5 and TRBJ2-1; D may be TRBD1 or TRBD2 (5 bases each). Per the germline V gene, CDR1 is LGHNT and CDR2 is FRNRAP. Trimming shortened V by 1 base and J by 4 bases, and 17 bases separated the two germline ends. CDR3 length: 17 residues.

V is TRBV5-1 and J is TRBJ1-1; TRBD1 might be the D (5 bases). Per germline, CDR1 SGHRS and CDR2 YFSETQ. This CDR3 contains 15 residues. Trimming cost V 4 bases and J 3 bases, with 16 bases left between them. As DNA, the CDR3 is TGCGCCAGCAGCCCAGATCAGGGAAGATACACTGAAGCTTTCTTT. As protein: CASSPDQGRYTEAFF.

The genes are TRBV20-1 and TRBJ2-5, with D unclear. V was shortened by 6 bases and J by 4 bases, with 3 bases between the two germline ends. CDR3 length: 9 residues. The germline V gene has CDR1 DFQATT and CDR2 SNEGSKA (reference sequence). The chain's CDR3 is CSAGETQYF. In DNA form, the CDR3 reads TGCAGTGCCGGAGAGACCCAGTACTTC.

The CDR3 spells CASSLGLARTDTQYF. The CDR3, as DNA: TGTGCCAGCAGCTTAGGCCTAGCGCGCACAGATACGCAGTATTTT. The V call is TRBV7-8, the J call TRBJ2-3; D is possibly TRBD2 (6 bases). Germline assignment: CDR1 SGHVS and CDR2 FQNEAQ. Trimming stripped 1 base from V and 1 base from J, with 9 bases between. CDR3 length: 15 residues.

The chain is built from TRBV29-1 and TRBJ2-1; D gene unclear. Per the germline V gene, CDR1 is SQVTM and CDR2 is ANQGSEA. CDR3 length equals 12 residues. V lost 0 bases to trimming and J lost 8 bases, with 8 bases between them. The chain's CDR3 is CSVEESVDEQFF. The CDR3 coding sequence is TGCAGCGTTGAAGAGAGCGTGGATGAGCAGTTCTTC.

This clone was counted ten times or more. J is TRBJ2-1 and V is TRBV30; 8 positions match TRBD2. V lost 0 bases to trimming and J lost 4 bases; unmatched junction nucleotides: 8. Looked up from germline, CDR1 is GTSNPN and CDR2 is SVGIG (reference sequence). This CDR3 spans 16 amino acids. Here the CDR3 DNA reads TGTGCCTGGAGTGTACCTGGTACTAGCGGTTACAATGAGCAGTTCTTC. This gives the protein CAWSVPGTSGYNEQFF.

This chain connects TRBV19 to TRBJ2-2; TRBD2 matches at 7 bases. The CDR3 sequence is 15 residues long. Germline CDR1 and CDR2: LNHDA and SQIVND (reference sequence). J gave up 5 bases and V 4 bases, and 7 bases lay outside the gene matches. Written as DNA, the CDR3 is TGTGCCAGTAGTAGCGGGAGTGGCGCGACCGGGGAGCTGTTTTTT. Residues: CASSSGSGATGELFF.

The genes are TRBV4-1 and TRBJ2-1; D possibly matches TRBD1 or TRBD2 (5 bases each). Deletions cut 1 base from V and 0 bases from J, with 10 bases between. This CDR3 is 16 amino acids long. Germline V CDR1 and CDR2: MGHRA, YSYEKL. The CDR3 sequence is CASSQVPGSSYNEQFF. The CDR3 DNA follows: TGCGCCAGCAGCCAAGTCCCAGGGAGCTCCTACAATGAGCAGTTCTTC.

The gene calls are TRBV5-1 and TRBJ2-1; D is unresolved. The CDR3 covers 16 residues. V dropped 4 bases and J dropped 6 bases, with 20 bases sitting between them. Germline lookup yields CDR1 SGHRS and CDR2 YFSETQ. DNA for the CDR3: TGCGCCAGCAGCCCGGACGATCCCGCTGACCGCAATGAGCAGTTCTTC. Amino acid sequence: CASSPDDPADRNEQFF.

Regarding this clone: This likely stems from a read error, as it lies one base from a far larger clone. The chain uses TRBV25-1 and TRBJ1-2; D is possibly TRBD1 (6 bases). This CDR3 spans 14 amino acids. Germline assignment: CDR1 MGHDK and CDR2 SYGVNS. CDR3 amino acids: CAGSPDRPWDGYTF. CDR3 DNA: TGTGCCGGCAGCCCCGACAGGCCTTGGGATGGCTACACCTTC.

The chain joins TRBV5-1 to TRBJ2-5; 7 bases are a match to TRBD2. Germline V gene sequence: CDR1 SGHRS, CDR2 YFSETQ. V dropped 4 bases and J dropped 5; count of bases not matched to a gene: 11. CDR3 length: 15 residues. In DNA, the CDR3 is TGCGCCAGCAGCGCAACGGGACTATTGGACGAGACCCAGTACTTC. Amino acid sequence: CASSATGLLDETQYF. The variable domain in full, completed from reference TRBV5-1 and TRBJ2-5, reads KAGVTQTPRYLIKTRGQQVTLSCSPISGHRSVSWYQQTPGQGLQFLFEYFSETQRNKGNFPGRFSGRQFSNSRSEMNVSTLELGDSALYLCASSATGLLDETQYFGPGTRLLVL.

The chain recombines TRBV5-1 with TRBJ1-1, with TRBD1 as a possible D gene (6 bases). CDR1 and CDR2 (germline): SGHRS, YFSETQ. Trimming took off 3 bases at V and 1 base at J, with 13 bases between the two ends. CDR3 length: 15 residues. CDR3 sequence (DNA): TGCGCCAGCAGCTGGGCGGGACACAGGAACACTGAAGCTTTCTTT. Residues: CASSWAGHRNTEAFF. Using reference TRBV5-1 and TRBJ1-1 for the parts outside the CDR3, the full variable domain is KAGVTQTPRYLIKTRGQQVTLSCSPISGHRSVSWYQQTPGQGLQFLFEYFSETQRNKGNFPGRFSGRQFSNSRSEMNVSTLELGDSALYLCASSWAGHRNTEAFFGQGTRLTVV.

The genes are TRBV28 and TRBJ1-5; 7 bases fit TRBD1. CDR1 is MDHEN, CDR2 SYDVKM, per germline. The CDR3 runs to 14 residues. J lost 5 bases, V lost 6 bases, and 7 bases had no gene match. CDR3 region: CASRYTGEYQPQHF. The CDR3 nucleotides read TGTGCCAGCAGGTATACAGGGGAGTATCAGCCCCAGCATTTT.

This sequence joins TRBV6-5 and TRBJ2-4; maybe TRBD2 (6 bases). Trimming took off 0 bases at V and 3 bases at J, with 9 bases between the two ends. Germline V gene sequence: CDR1 MNHEY, CDR2 SVGAGI. The CDR3 is 15 amino acids. The DNA for the CDR3 is TGTGCCAGCAGTTACTCCACCGGGGGCAAAAACATTCAGTACTTC. This codes for CASSYSTGGKNIQYF.

This clone was seen just once. The chain recombines TRBV2 with TRBJ2-3; D not resolved. There are 11 residues in the CDR3. Trimming pared 8 bases from V and 5 bases from J, leaving 8 bases between. From germline, CDR1 is SNHLY and CDR2 FYNNEI. The CDR3 here is CASGGLDTQYF. CDR3 DNA: TGTGCCAGCGGTGGTCTAGATACGCAGTATTTT.

The chain combines TRBV27 with TRBJ2-3, with TRBD2 matching 8 bases. Germline CDR1 reads MNHEY; CDR2 reads SMNVEV (reference sequence). Unmatched junction bases numbered 10, after V lost 4 bases and J lost 4 bases. This CDR3 region has 16 residues. CDR3 sequence reads: CASSSRLAPGADTQYF. For the CDR3, the DNA is TGTGCCAGCAGTTCTAGACTAGCGCCGGGGGCAGATACGCAGTATTTT.

The V and J genes are TRBV1 and TRBJ2-4; whether TRBD2, the table's D call, matches the DNA was not checked. TRBV1 corresponds to a pseudogene. This CDR3 is 14 amino acids long. The CDR3 spells CTSSHRGGGNIQYF. The CDR3 coding sequence is TGCACCAGCAGCCACCGCGGGGGAGGGAACATTCAGTACTTC.

The chain employs TRBV18 and TRBJ2-2; 11 bases are a match to TRBD2. Germline V gene data show CDR1 as KGHSH and CDR2 as LQKENI. J lost 3 bases, V lost 4 bases, and 1 base had no gene match. The CDR3 runs to 15 residues. DNA for the CDR3: TGTGCCAGCTCACAGGGACTAGCGGACACCGGGGAGCTGTTTTTT. It encodes CASSQGLADTGELFF.

This chain connects TRBV7-6 to TRBJ2-1; D tentatively fits TRBD1 or TRBD2 (6 bases each). V shed 0 bases and J shed 4 bases, with 13 bases lying between them. Germline assignment: CDR1 SGHVS and CDR2 FNYEAQ. This CDR3 comprises 16 residues. In DNA, the CDR3 is TGTGCCAGCAGCTTAGCGGAGGGGGGAAAATACAATGAGCAGTTCTTC. This sequence encodes CASSLAEGGKYNEQFF.

In its sample, this clone was seen once. This chain connects TRBV11-3 to TRBJ2-5; weak D call: TRBD2 (5 bases). The CDR3 is 14 amino acids. Germline CDR1 and CDR2: SGHNT and YENEEA. V lost 5 bases and J 2 bases, leaving 12 bases between the germline ends. As DNA, the CDR3 is TGTGCCAGCAGCACTGGACTTATTCAAGAGACCCAGTACTTC. It specifies CASSTGLIQETQYF.

V usage is TRBV5-4 and J usage is TRBJ2-1; D not resolved. V dropped 0 bases and J dropped 1 base, with 11 bases sitting between them. From germline, CDR1 is SGHNT and CDR2 YYREEE (reference sequence). The CDR3 extends over 16 amino acids. CDR3 in amino acids: CASSLALGGSYNEQFF. In DNA form, the CDR3 reads TGTGCCAGCAGCTTGGCTTTAGGCGGTTCCTACAATGAGCAGTTCTTC.

In this sample, this clone turned up a few times. The chain recombines TRBV11-3 with TRBJ2-1; 11 bases agree with TRBD2. CDR3 length: 19 amino acids. With 5 bases clipped from V and 0 bases from J, the junction kept 12 bases outside the gene matches. The germline V gene encodes CDR1 SGHNT and CDR2 YENEEA. CDR3 sequence (DNA): TGTGCCAGCAGCCAAGAGGGGACTAGCGGCTACAGCTCCTACAATGAGCAGTTCTTC. The encoded protein is CASSQEGTSGYSSYNEQFF.

The V and J genes are TRBV6-5 and TRBJ2-2; TRBD1 or TRBD2 may be the D gene (5 bases each). The CDR3 has 14 amino acids. Germline V CDR1 and CDR2: MNHEY, SVGAGI. With 4 bases removed from V and 10 bases from J, the gap between germline ends came to 16 bases. The CDR3 bases are TGTGCCAGCAGTTCGCCCCACGAGGGGAAGGAGCTGTTTTTT. Amino acids: CASSSPHEGKELFF.

This clone was observed a few times. The J gene is TRBJ2-2, the V gene TRBV11-2; D not certain. This CDR3 comprises 14 residues. Trimming removed 1 base from V and 4 bases from J, with 7 bases in between. Germline values: CDR1 SGHAT, CDR2 FQNNGV. CDR3 sequence reads: CASSLVGITGELFF. As DNA, the CDR3 is TGTGCCAGCAGCTTAGTTGGGATCACCGGGGAGCTGTTTTTT.